These T cell receptor beta chains were read from a single sample in a study of OX40 agonist ivuxolimab in advanced cancers. The repertoire was sequenced with immunoSEQ multiplex PCR; TCRdb's copy has only in-frame clones and lacks some. The sample comprises roughly 110,000 clones, approximately 90% of which are singletons, and roughly 1.2% rests with the top ten. Material: CD4+ or CD8+ T cells sorted from blood, obtained in a trial of the OX40 agonist ivuxolimab. All receptors derive from an adult with an advanced solid tumor such as melanoma, head and neck, liver or kidney cancer. CDR3s include the opening cysteine and the closing phenylalanine or tryptophan. A D gene is named only where the DNA matches it firmly. Some rows mark clone size as missing; the rest say once, few, many or name a class of expanded clone.

v_call	j_call	clone_size	d_call	cdr3_nt	cdr3_aa
TRBV11-2	TRBJ2-2	NA	NA	TGTGCCGCGCGGGACTCCGGGGAGCTGTTTTTT	CAARDSGELFF
TRBV9	TRBJ2-3	NA	NA	TGTGCCAGCAGCGTAAGCCCGAGACAGGGCACAGATACGCAGTATTTT	CASSVSPRQGTDTQYF
TRBV5-1	TRBJ1-2	NA	NA	TGCGCCAGCAGCTTGGTGCAGGGGACTGATGGCTACACCTTC	CASSLVQGTDGYTF
TRBV30	TRBJ1-2	NA	NA	TGTGCCTGGAGTCAAAGGGGGGGGAGATTCTATGGCTACACCTTC	CAWSQRGGRFYGYTF
TRBV19	TRBJ1-1	NA	NA	TGTGCCAGTATTCAGAACACTGAAGCTTTCTTT	CASIQNTEAFF
TRBV28	TRBJ2-7	NA	NA	TGTGCCAGCAGAGAACAGGGCCCCGCCGAGCAGTACTTC	CASREQGPAEQYF
TRBV5-1	TRBJ1-4	NA	NA	TGCGCCAGCAGCTTGGGTGCCGGGCCCGAGGAAAAACTGTTTTTT	CASSLGAGPEEKLFF
TRBV29-1	TRBJ2-2	NA	TRBD2	TGCAGCGTTTCCGCTCGGGGGGAATTATCGTGGGGCGGGGAGCTGTTTTTT	CSVSARGELSWGGELFF
TRBV2	TRBJ1-5	NA	NA	TGTGCCAGCAGTGACGGATCTTTGCGGGACCGATCTTATAGCAATCAGCCCCAGCATTTT	CASSDGSLRDRSYSNQPQHF
TRBV7-2	TRBJ2-1	NA	TRBD1	TGTGCCAGCAGCTTAGGACAGGGACCGTACTACAATGAGCAGTTCTTC	CASSLGQGPYYNEQFF
TRBV12-5	TRBJ2-5	NA	NA	TGTGCTAGTGGTTTGTCGTGGCAGGCCGAAGAGACCCAGTACTTC	CASGLSWQAEETQYF
TRBV19	TRBJ1-2	NA	TRBD1	TGTGCCAGTAGTCCAGGCCCGGGACAGCTAAACTATGGCTACACCTTC	CASSPGPGQLNYGYTF
TRBV4-1	TRBJ1-2	NA	TRBD1	TGCGCCAGCAGCCAAGGGACAGGGGTCAACTATGGCTACACCTTC	CASSQGTGVNYGYTF
TRBV5-1	TRBJ2-1	NA	TRBD2	TGCGCCAGCAGCTCCAAGGGACTAGCGGGGAATGAGCAGTTCTTC	CASSSKGLAGNEQFF
TRBV6-5	TRBJ1-4	once	NA	TGTGCCAGCAGTTACTCGACTGGGCTTGAAAAACTGTTTTTT	CASSYSTGLEKLFF
TRBV27	TRBJ2-4	NA	NA	TGTGCCAGCAGTTTCGAGGGAGGAGCCAAAAACATTCAGTACTTC	CASSFEGGAKNIQYF
TRBV27	TRBJ2-7	NA	NA	TGTGCCAGCAGTTTGAGGGAGCCCTACGAGCAGTACTTC	CASSLREPYEQYF
TRBV4-2	TRBJ1-1	NA	NA	TGTGCCAGCAGCTTCGGGATGAGGAACACTGAAGCTTTCTTT	CASSFGMRNTEAFF
TRBV25-1	TRBJ2-7	NA	TRBD1	TGTGCCAGCAGTGAACAGGGGACAGGGGGCTGGGAGCAGTACTTC	CASSEQGTGGWEQYF
TRBV5-4	TRBJ1-2	NA	TRBD1	TGTGCCAGCAGCTCGGACCGGGTCCGACAGGGCCTGAACTATGGCTACACCTTC	CASSSDRVRQGLNYGYTF
TRBV28	TRBJ2-5	NA	TRBD1	TGTGCCAGCATCCCTCGGACAGGATCGGAGACCCAGTACTTC	CASIPRTGSETQYF
TRBV4-1	TRBJ1-1	NA	TRBD1	TGCGCCAGCAGCCAGGGACAGGGGGCGCGCACTGAAGCTTTCTTT	CASSQGQGARTEAFF
TRBV7-3	TRBJ1-1	NA	NA	TGTGCCAGCAGCTTAAACGTGGGGACTGAAGCTTTCTTT	CASSLNVGTEAFF
TRBV10-3	TRBJ2-5	NA	NA	TGTGCCACGCAAGTTAGGGAGACCCAGTACTTC	CATQVRETQYF
TRBV2	TRBJ1-3	NA	NA	TGTGCCAGCAGTGAATCCTTCGGATCCCTCCTAAACACCATATATTTT	CASSESFGSLLNTIYF
TRBV7-9	TRBJ2-7	NA	NA	TGTGCCAGCAGTCTCAGGGGGGAGAGCGAGCAGTACTTC	CASSLRGESEQYF
TRBV5-6	TRBJ1-2	NA	TRBD1	TGTGCCAGCAGCCCCGGAGGAGGGGGCAGTTTGTATGGCTACACCTTC	CASSPGGGGSLYGYTF
TRBV25-1	TRBJ2-2	once	NA	TGTGCCAGCAGTGGCCTCAGACAGCAAGGGACCGGGGAGCTGTTTTTT	CASSGLRQQGTGELFF
TRBV7-2	TRBJ2-7	NA	TRBD2	TGTGCCAGCAGCCCACGACTAGCGGATAGCTCCTACGAGCAGTACTTC	CASSPRLADSSYEQYF
TRBV11-3	TRBJ2-1	NA	NA	TGTGCCAGCAGCCCCTCTGGGGCCTCCTACAATGAGCAGTTCTTC	CASSPSGASYNEQFF
TRBV19	TRBJ2-2	NA	NA	TGTGCCAGTAAAAGGGGGCGGGACGGGGAGCTGTTTTTT	CASKRGRDGELFF
TRBV2	TRBJ1-1	NA	NA	TGTGCCAGCAGTTTCAGGACCCTAAACACTGAAGCTTTCTTT	CASSFRTLNTEAFF
TRBV5-1	TRBJ1-5	few	NA	TGCGCCAGCAGCTTGGATGGTAGCAATCAGCCCCAGCATTTT	CASSLDGSNQPQHF
TRBV19	TRBJ2-1	NA	TRBD2	TGTGCCAGTAGTATTTGGGGCGGGAGGGCCCATGAGCAGTTCTTC	CASSIWGGRAHEQFF
TRBV7-9	TRBJ1-2	NA	NA	TGTGCCAGCAGCTTCGACAACAGAGGAGGCTATGGCTACACCTTC	CASSFDNRGGYGYTF
TRBV7-8	TRBJ2-7	NA	NA	TGTGCCAGCAGCTTAAAGGGGGAGCAGTACTTC	CASSLKGEQYF
TRBV9	TRBJ1-4	NA	NA	TGTGCCAGCAGCGTAGGAGGCAGCTGGGCCACCAATGAAAAACTGTTTTTT	CASSVGGSWATNEKLFF
TRBV5-6	TRBJ2-5	NA	TRBD2	TGTGCCAGCAGTTACATAGCGGGAAGGGGGCAAGAGACCCAGTACTTC	CASSYIAGRGQETQYF
TRBV19	TRBJ2-3	NA	TRBD2	TGTGCCAGTAGTCCCCAAGGCGGGACTAGTCCGTTCCTAGATACGCAGTATTTT	CASSPQGGTSPFLDTQYF
TRBV6-1	TRBJ1-5	NA	NA	TGTGCCAGCAGTGAACGTACAGGTAGCATGCCCCAGCATTTT	CASSERTGSMPQHF
TRBV5-1	TRBJ2-7	many	TRBD2	TGCGCCAGCAGCGGAGGACTAGCGGGGGGGAACCACGAGCAGTACTTC	CASSGGLAGGNHEQYF
TRBV25-1	TRBJ1-2	NA	NA	TGTGCCAGCAGTGATGCAGCGTTCTATGGCTACACCTTC	CASSDAAFYGYTF
TRBV10-3	TRBJ2-2	NA	NA	TGTGCCATCAGTGAGTCAGGACCTTTGAACACCGGGGAGCTGTTTTTT	CAISESGPLNTGELFF
TRBV7-3	TRBJ1-1	NA	NA	TGTGCCAGCAGCTTAAACACACCCACTGAAGCTTTCTTT	CASSLNTPTEAFF
TRBV27	TRBJ1-2	NA	NA	TGTGCCAGCAGTTTGGAACAGGGCCGGAACTATGGCTACACCTTC	CASSLEQGRNYGYTF
TRBV2	TRBJ1-1	many	NA	TGTGCCAGCAGCGACGCCTCGACCGGTAACACTGAAGCTTTCTTT	CASSDASTGNTEAFF
TRBV28	TRBJ1-2	NA	TRBD1	TGTGCCAGCAGTCTCCCGGGACAGGGAGGCGGCTACACCTTC	CASSLPGQGGGYTF
TRBV15	TRBJ1-5	NA	NA	TGTGCCACCAGCGGAAACAGCTTAAATCAGCCCCAGCATTTT	CATSGNSLNQPQHF
TRBV19	TRBJ1-1	NA	TRBD1	TGTGCCAGTAGTATACAACAGGGGTTTATGACTGAAGCTTTCTTT	CASSIQQGFMTEAFF
TRBV5-4	TRBJ1-1	NA	TRBD1	TGTGCCAGCAGCTTTCAGGGGGCGAACACTGAAGCTTTCTTT	CASSFQGANTEAFF
TRBV2	TRBJ1-4	NA	NA	TGTGCCAGCGGGGAGCAGGGACTACAACCACGGGGGTTTTTT	CASGEQGLQPRGFF
TRBV5-1	TRBJ1-1	NA	NA	TGCGCCAGCAGCACCGTAGGGCTAATGAACACTGAAGCTTTCTTT	CASSTVGLMNTEAFF
TRBV2	TRBJ2-3	NA	NA	TGTGCCAGCAGGTTGACAGGAGATACGCAGTATTTT	CASRLTGDTQYF
TRBV19	TRBJ1-5	NA	NA	TGTGCCAGTATGGGACTACATAGCAATCAGCCCCAGCATTTT	CASMGLHSNQPQHF
TRBV6-1	TRBJ1-1	NA	NA	TGTGCCAGCAGTGACAGGGGCCTCACTGAAGCTTTCTTT	CASSDRGLTEAFF
TRBV7-2	TRBJ1-5	NA	TRBD1	TGTGCCAGCAGCTTATCGGGGACAGGGGTCAATCAGCCCCAGCATTTT	CASSLSGTGVNQPQHF
TRBV7-2	TRBJ2-7	NA	NA	TGTGCCAGCAGCTTTAAGGGGGGCCTGGCCTACGAGCAGTACTTC	CASSFKGGLAYEQYF
TRBV7-2	TRBJ2-2	NA	NA	TGTGCCAGCAGCTCCCTAACCCTAGTCACCGGGGAGCTGTTTTTT	CASSSLTLVTGELFF
TRBV7-6	TRBJ1-1	NA	NA	TGTGCCAGCAGCTTTGATCATCTAACCCCGAATGTTTTCTTT	CASSFDHLTPNVFF